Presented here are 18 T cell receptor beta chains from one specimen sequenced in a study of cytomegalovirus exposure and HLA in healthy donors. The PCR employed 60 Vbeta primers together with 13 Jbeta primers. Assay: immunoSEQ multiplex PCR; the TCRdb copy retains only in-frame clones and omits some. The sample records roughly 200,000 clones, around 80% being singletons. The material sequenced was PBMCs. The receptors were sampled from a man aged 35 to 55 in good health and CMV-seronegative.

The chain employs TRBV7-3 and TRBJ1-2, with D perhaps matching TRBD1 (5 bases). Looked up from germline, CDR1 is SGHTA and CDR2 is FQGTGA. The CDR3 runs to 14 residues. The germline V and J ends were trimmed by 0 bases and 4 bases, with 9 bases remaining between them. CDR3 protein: CASSLTGQGYGYTF. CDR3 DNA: TGTGCCAGCAGCTTAACTGGGCAGGGCTATGGCTACACCTTC.

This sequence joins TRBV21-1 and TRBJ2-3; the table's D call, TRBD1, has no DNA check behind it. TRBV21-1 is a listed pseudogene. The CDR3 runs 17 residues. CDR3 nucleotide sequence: TGTGCCAGCAGCAAAGTCTCGGGCAGGGGGTTGACAGATACGCAGTATTTT. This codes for CASSKVSGRGLTDTQYF.

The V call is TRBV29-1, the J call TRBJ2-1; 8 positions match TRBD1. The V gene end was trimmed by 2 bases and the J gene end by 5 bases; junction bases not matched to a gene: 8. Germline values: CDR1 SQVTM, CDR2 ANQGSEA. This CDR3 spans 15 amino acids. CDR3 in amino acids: CSVEKRAGGNNEQFF. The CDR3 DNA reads TGCAGCGTTGAAAAACGGGCAGGGGGCAACAATGAGCAGTTCTTC.

In DNA form, the CDR3 reads TGTGCCAGTAGCAACACAGGGGCGGCTAACACTGAAGCTTTCTTT. Protein sequence: CASSNTGAANTEAFF. V gene TRBV19 combines with J gene TRBJ1-1; 7 nucleotides line up with TRBD1. Looked up from germline, CDR1 is LNHDA and CDR2 is SQIVND (reference sequence). The J segment lost 2 bases and the V segment lost 6 bases, leaving 9 bases of the junction unmatched. The CDR3 totals 15 residues.

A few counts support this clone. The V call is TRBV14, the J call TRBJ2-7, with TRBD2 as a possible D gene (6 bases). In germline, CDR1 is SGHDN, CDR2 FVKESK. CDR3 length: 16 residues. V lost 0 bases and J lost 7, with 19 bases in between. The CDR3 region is CASSQDLGGTFKEQYF. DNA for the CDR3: TGTGCCAGCAGCCAAGATCTGGGCGGGACCTTTAAGGAGCAGTACTTC.

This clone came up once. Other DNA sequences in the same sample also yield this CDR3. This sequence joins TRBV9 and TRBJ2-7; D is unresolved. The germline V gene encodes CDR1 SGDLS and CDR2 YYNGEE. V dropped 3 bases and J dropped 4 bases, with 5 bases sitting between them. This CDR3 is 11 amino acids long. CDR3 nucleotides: TGTGCCAGCAGCGCCGGGTACGAGCAGTACTTC. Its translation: CASSAGYEQYF.

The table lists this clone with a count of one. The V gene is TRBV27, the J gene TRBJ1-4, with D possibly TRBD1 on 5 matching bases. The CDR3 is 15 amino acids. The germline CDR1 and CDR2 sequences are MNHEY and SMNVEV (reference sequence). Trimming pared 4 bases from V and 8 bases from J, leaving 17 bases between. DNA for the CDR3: TGTGCCAGCAGTTATTCTTGGGGGGTTAACGAAAAACTGTTTTTT. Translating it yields CASSYSWGVNEKLFF.

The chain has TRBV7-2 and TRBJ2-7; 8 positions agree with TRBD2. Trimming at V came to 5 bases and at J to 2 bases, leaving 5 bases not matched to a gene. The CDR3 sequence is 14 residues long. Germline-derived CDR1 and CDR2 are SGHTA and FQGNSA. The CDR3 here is CASSMIAGPYEQYF. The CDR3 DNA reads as TGTGCCAGCAGCATGATAGCGGGGCCCTACGAGCAGTACTTC.

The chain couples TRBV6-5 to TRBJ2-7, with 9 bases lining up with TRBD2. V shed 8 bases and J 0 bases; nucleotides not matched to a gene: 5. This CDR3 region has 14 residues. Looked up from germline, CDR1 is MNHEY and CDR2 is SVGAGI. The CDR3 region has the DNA TGTGCCAGCGGCGGGACTAGCACCTCCTACGAGCAGTACTTC. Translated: CASGGTSTSYEQYF.

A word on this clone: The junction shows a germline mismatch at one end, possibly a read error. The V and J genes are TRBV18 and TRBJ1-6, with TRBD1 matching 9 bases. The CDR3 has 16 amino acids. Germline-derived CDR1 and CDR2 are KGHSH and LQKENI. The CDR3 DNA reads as TGTGCCAGCTCTCCACAGGGGGCCTCCTATAATTCACCCCTCCACTTT. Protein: CASSPQGASYNSPLHF.

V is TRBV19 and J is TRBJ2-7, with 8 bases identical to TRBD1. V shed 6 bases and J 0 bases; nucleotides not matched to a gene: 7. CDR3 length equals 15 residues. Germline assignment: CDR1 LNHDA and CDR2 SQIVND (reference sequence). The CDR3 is CASSVSGGASYEQYF. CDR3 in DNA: TGTGCCAGTAGCGTCTCAGGGGGCGCCTCCTACGAGCAGTACTTC.

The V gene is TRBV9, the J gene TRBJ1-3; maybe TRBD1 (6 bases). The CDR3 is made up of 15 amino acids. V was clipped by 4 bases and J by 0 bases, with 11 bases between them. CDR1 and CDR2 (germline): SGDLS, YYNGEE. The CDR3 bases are TGTGCCAGCAGCCCCGACAGGAGCTCTGGAAACACCATATATTTT. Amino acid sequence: CASSPDRSSGNTIYF.

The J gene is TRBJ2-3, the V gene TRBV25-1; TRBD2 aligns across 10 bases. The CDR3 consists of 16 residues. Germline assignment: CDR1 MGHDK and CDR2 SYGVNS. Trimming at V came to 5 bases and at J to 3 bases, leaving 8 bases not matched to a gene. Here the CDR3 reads CASSPPSGRMTDTQYF. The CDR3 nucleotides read TGTGCCAGCAGTCCCCCTAGCGGGAGAATGACAGATACGCAGTATTTT. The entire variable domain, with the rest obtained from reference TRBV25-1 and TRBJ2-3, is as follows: EADIYQTPRYLVIGTGKKITLECSQTMGHDKMYWYQQDPGMELHLIHYSYGVNSTEKGDLSSESTVSRIRTEHFPLTLESARPSHTSQYLCASSPPSGRMTDTQYFGPGTRLTVL.

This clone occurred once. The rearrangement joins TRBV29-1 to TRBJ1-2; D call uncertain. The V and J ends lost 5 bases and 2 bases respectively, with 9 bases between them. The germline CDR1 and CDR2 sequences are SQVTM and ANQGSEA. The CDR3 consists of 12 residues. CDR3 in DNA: TGCAGCGTTTCAACACCGAACTATGGCTACACCTTC. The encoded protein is CSVSTPNYGYTF.

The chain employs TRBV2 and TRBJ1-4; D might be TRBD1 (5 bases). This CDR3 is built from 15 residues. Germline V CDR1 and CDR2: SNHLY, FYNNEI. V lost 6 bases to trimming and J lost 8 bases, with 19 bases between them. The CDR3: CASRQLRAGEEKLFF. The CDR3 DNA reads TGTGCCAGCAGGCAACTCAGGGCGGGGGAGGAAAAACTGTTTTTT. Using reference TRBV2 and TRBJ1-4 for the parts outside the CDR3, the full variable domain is EPEVTQTPSHQVTQMGQEVILRCVPISNHLYFYWYRQILGQKVEFLVSFYNNEISEKSEIFDDQFSVERPDGSNFTLKIRSTKLEDSAMYFCASRQLRAGEEKLFFGSGTQLSVL.

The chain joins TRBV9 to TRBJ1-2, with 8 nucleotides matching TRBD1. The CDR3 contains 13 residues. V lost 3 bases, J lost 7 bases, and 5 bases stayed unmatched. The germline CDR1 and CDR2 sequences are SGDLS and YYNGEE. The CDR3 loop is CASSGGQGIGYTF. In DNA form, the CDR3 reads TGTGCCAGCAGCGGCGGACAGGGAATTGGCTACACCTTC. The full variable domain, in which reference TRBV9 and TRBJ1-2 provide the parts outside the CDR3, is DSGVTQTPKHLITATGQRVTLRCSPRSGDLSVYWYQQSLDQGLQFLIQYYNGEERAKGNILERFSAQQFPDLHSELNLSSLELGDSALYFCASSGGQGIGYTFGSGTRLTVV.

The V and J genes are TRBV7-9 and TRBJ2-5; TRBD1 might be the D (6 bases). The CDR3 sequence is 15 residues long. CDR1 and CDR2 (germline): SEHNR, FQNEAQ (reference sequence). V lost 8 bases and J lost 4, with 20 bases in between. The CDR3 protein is CASGGRQGQGETQYF. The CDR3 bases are TGTGCCAGCGGGGGACGGCAGGGGCAGGGAGAGACCCAGTACTTC.

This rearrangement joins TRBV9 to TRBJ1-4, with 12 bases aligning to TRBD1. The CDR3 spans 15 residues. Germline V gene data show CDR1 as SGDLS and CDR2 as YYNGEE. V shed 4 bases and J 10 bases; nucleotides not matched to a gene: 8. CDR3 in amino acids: CASSRTGQGATKLFF. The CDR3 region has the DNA TGTGCCAGCAGCAGAACGGGACAGGGGGCGACAAAACTGTTTTTT.